This T cell receptor beta chain was sequenced in a study of cytomegalovirus exposure and HLA in healthy donors. Amplification used 60 Vbeta primers and 13 Jbeta primers. Assay: immunoSEQ multiplex PCR; the TCRdb copy retains only in-frame clones and omits some. The repertoire holds under 200,000 clones, with approximately 81% as singletons. Study-wide results and caveats: The study listed some 160 cytomegalovirus-associated TCR beta chains. A later analysis found common viral pathogens apparently linked to several of the most significant clusters. Later analysis found that TCR beta chains associated with HLA were more clonally expanded than other, equally common chains.

Notes on this clone: Its cognate antigen is unknown.

Sequencing was done on a sample of PBMCs. The sequence was collected from a woman aged 45-60 years in good health and CMV-seronegative.

CDR3 amino acids: CASSPPDRAEAFF. CDR3 in DNA: TGTGCCAGCAGCCCCCCGGACAGGGCAGAAGCTTTCTTT. The chain uses TRBV9 and TRBJ1-1, with 8 bases lining up with TRBD1. V gave up 4 bases and J gave up 8 bases; unmatched junction bases: 7. Germline V gene sequence: CDR1 SGDLS, CDR2 YYNGEE. The CDR3 extends over 13 amino acids. Full variable domain (missing parts from reference TRBV9 and TRBJ1-1): DSGVTQTPKHLITATGQRVTLRCSPRSGDLSVYWYQQSLDQGLQFLIQYYNGEERAKGNILERFSAQQFPDLHSELNLSSLELGDSALYFCASSPPDRAEAFFGQGTRLTVV.